What follows describes a single TCR beta chain. This record comes from a study of cytomegalovirus exposure and HLA in healthy donors. CDR1 is SQVTM, CDR2 ANQGSEA, per germline. V shed 4 bases and J shed 1 base, with 16 bases lying between them. The length of the CDR3 is 15 residues. The PCR made use of 60 Vbeta and 13 Jbeta primers. Generated by immunoSEQ multiplex PCR, the TCRdb table keeps only in-frame clones and is missing some. Recorded for this sample: about 50,000 clones. There were likely unrecorded immune exposures, though donors were nominally healthy when sampled. This clonotype was obtained from a man aged 18 to 29 in good health and CMV-seropositive. This chain joins TRBV29-1 and TRBJ1-1; weak D call: TRBD1 (5 bases). The sample consisted of PBMCs. CDR3 nucleotide sequence: TGCAGCGTTGGGAGGGTAGGGACCCCGAACACTGAAGCTTTCTTT. It codes for CSVGRVGTPNTEAFF.